A selection of T cell receptor beta chains follows, all from one sample in a study of blood T cells in healthy people across ages. TCRdb used MiXCR to reprocess the 5' RACE reads, holding one entry per CDR3 protein. This sample has roughly 700,000 distinct CDR3 sequences, with approximately 25% found just once. These data are also associated with another study on T cells of mothers and their children.

The sequenced sample consisted of blood. These receptors came from a boy aged 5-17 years in good health. Each CDR3 is given with its conserved first and last residue. The order of the fields is D gene, clone size, J gene, V gene, CDR3 protein, CDR3 DNA. A D gene is named only where the DNA matches it firmly. Part of the rows lack a size; the others show once, few, many or a class for expanded clones.

- - TRBJ2-6 TRBV6-6 CASRRGGDSSGANVLTF TGTGCCAGCAGACGTGGAGGGGACAGCTCTGGGGCCAACGTCCTGACTTTC
TRBD1 few TRBJ2-3 TRBV5-1 CASSLRGLQGDTQYF TGCGCCAGCAGCTTAAGGGGGCTCCAGGGAGATACGCAGTATTTT
- - TRBJ2-1 TRBV14 CASSQDLVRLNNEQFF TGTGCCAGCAGCCAAGATTTGGTGCGACTGAACAATGAGCAGTTCTTC
- few TRBJ1-1 TRBV2 CASSEEPEINTEAFF TGTGCCAGCAGTGAAGAGCCAGAAATAAACACTGAAGCTTTCTTT
- many TRBJ2-2 TRBV6-2/TRBV6-3 CASSDSTGELFF TGTGCCAGCAGTGACTCCACCGGGGAGCTGTTTTTT
- few TRBJ2-7 TRBV20-1 CSARPDIITYEQYF TGCAGTGCTAGACCAGATATCATCACCTACGAGCAGTACTTC
- few TRBJ2-5 TRBV3-1 CASSQDIRGETQYF TGTGCCAGCAGCCAAGATATCCGGGGCGAGACCCAGTACTTC
TRBD2 few TRBJ2-5 TRBV12-3/TRBV12-4 CASSPGTRPQETQYF TGTGCCAGCAGCCCCGGGACTAGGCCACAAGAGACCCAGTACTTC
- few TRBJ1-1 TRBV5-1 CASSLWGRGDDDTEAFF TGCGCCAGCAGCTTGTGGGGAAGGGGCGATGATGACACTGAAGCTTTCTTT
- - TRBJ2-7 TRBV29-1 CSVDWNYEQYF TGCAGCGTTGACTGGAATTACGAGCAGTACTTC
TRBD2 - TRBJ2-1 TRBV12-5 CASGSSSSGSSYNEQFF TGTGCTAGTGGTTCCTCCTCTAGCGGGAGCTCCTACAATGAGCAGTTCTTC
- - TRBJ2-7 TRBV7-9 CASSLVRERFF TGTGCCAGCAGCTTAGTCCGAGAGCGGTTCTTC
- few TRBJ2-1 TRBV4-2 CASSQPADPTAEQFF TGTGCCAGCAGCCAGCCAGCGGACCCTACCGCTGAGCAGTTCTTC
- - TRBJ2-3 TRBV6-5 CASSYSIQGKGDTQYF TGTGCCAGCAGTTACTCGATCCAGGGGAAGGGAGATACGCAGTATTTT
- - TRBJ2-7 TRBV29-1 CSVEEGLTYEQYF TGCAGCGTTGAAGAGGGACTGACCTACGAGCAGTACTTC
- few TRBJ1-3 TRBV12-3/TRBV12-4 CASSVSSGNTIYF TGTGCCAGCAGTGTCTCCTCTGGAAACACCATATATTTT
- few TRBJ2-4 TRBV25-1 CASSASGLQYF TGTGCCAGCAGTGCCAGCGGACTTCAGTACTTC
- - TRBJ1-4 TRBV13 CASSSSPQDATNEKLFF TGTGCCAGCAGCTCAAGTCCACAAGACGCAACTAATGAAAAACTGTTTTTT
- many TRBJ2-5 TRBV28 CASSDRGQETQYF TGTGCCAGCAGCGATCGCGGCCAAGAGACCCAGTACTTC
TRBD2 few TRBJ2-4 TRBV20-1 CSASGLSGSTTKNIQYF TGCAGTGCTAGTGGTCTTAGCGGGAGTACAACCAAAAACATTCAGTACTTC
- few TRBJ2-2 TRBV5-4 CASRGGNTGELFF TGTGCCAGCAGGGGCGGGAACACCGGGGAGCTGTTTTTT
- few TRBJ2-1 TRBV5-1 CASTTTPGVAVIYNEQFF TGCGCCAGCACCACGACTCCCGGGGTAGCGGTGATCTACAATGAGCAGTTCTTC
TRBD1 - TRBJ1-2 TRBV20-1 CSARDPGQINYGYTF TGCAGTGCTAGAGATCCGGGACAGATTAACTATGGCTACACCTTC
TRBD1 few TRBJ1-1 TRBV7-9 CASSPSDRWVIEAFF TGTGCCAGCAGCCCATCGGACAGGTGGGTTATTGAAGCTTTCTTT
- few TRBJ2-3 TRBV29-1 CSAVPVDADTQYF TGCAGCGCCGTCCCTGTGGATGCAGATACGCAGTATTTT
TRBD1 - TRBJ2-5 TRBV12-3/TRBV12-4 CASSSGDRANWFQETQYF TGTGCCAGCAGTTCTGGGGACAGGGCAAATTGGTTCCAAGAGACCCAGTACTTC
TRBD1 - TRBJ2-2 TRBV28 CASSATGKSTGELFF TGTGCCAGCAGTGCGACAGGGAAAAGCACCGGGGAGCTGTTTTTT
TRBD1 few TRBJ2-7 TRBV7-9 CASQGQGGYEQYF TGTGCCAGCCAGGGACAGGGAGGCTACGAGCAGTACTTC
- - TRBJ2-5 TRBV6-2/TRBV6-3 CASTDLDSLQETQYF TGTGCCAGCACCGACTTAGACTCGTTACAAGAGACCCAGTACTTC
- - TRBJ2-5 TRBV5-1 CAGSLGPTGQETQYF TGCGCCGGCAGCTTGGGCCCGACGGGACAAGAGACCCAGTACTTC
- - TRBJ1-1 TRBV9 CASSVGTYMNTEAFF TGTGCCAGCAGCGTAGGGACCTACATGAACACTGAAGCTTTCTTT
TRBD2 - TRBJ2-4 TRBV11-2 CASSLGGTSGLVLPTQYF TGTGCCAGCAGCTTAGGAGGGACTAGCGGGTTGGTGTTGCCTACTCAGTACTTC
- few TRBJ2-7 TRBV20-1 CSASGPGTQLYEQYF TGCAGTGCTAGCGGACCTGGGACCCAACTCTACGAGCAGTACTTC
TRBD2 - TRBJ2-5 TRBV13 CASSRGTSGRALRKTQYF TGTGCCAGCAGCCGGGGGACTAGCGGGAGGGCCCTAAGGAAGACCCAGTACTTC
- few TRBJ1-1 TRBV7-9 CASSFAGYLGTEAFF TGTGCCAGCAGCTTCGCAGGGTATTTGGGCACTGAAGCTTTCTTT
TRBD1 - TRBJ2-7 TRBV7-2 CASSPQDRGVYEQYF TGTGCCAGCAGCCCTCAGGACAGGGGAGTCTACGAGCAGTACTTC
TRBD2 - TRBJ2-1 TRBV5-1 CASSLIAGVEGEQFF TGCGCCAGCAGCTTAATAGCGGGAGTTGAGGGTGAGCAGTTCTTC
- few TRBJ2-7 TRBV5-1 CASQLELGIEQYF TGCGCCAGCCAACTAGAATTAGGGATCGAGCAGTACTTC
- - TRBJ1-1 TRBV7-9 CASSPRDRENTEAFF TGTGCCAGCAGCCCCAGGGATCGGGAGAACACTGAAGCTTTCTTT
- few TRBJ2-3 TRBV20-1 CSANTAGLASTDTQYF TGCAGTGCTAATACCGCAGGGTTAGCTAGCACAGATACGCAGTATTTT
- few TRBJ2-3 TRBV28 CASSSAGGMNTQYF TGTGCCAGCAGTTCGGCAGGGGGGATGAATACGCAGTATTTT
TRBD2 - TRBJ2-1 TRBV20-1 CGGLAGFNEQFF TGCGGTGGACTAGCGGGATTTAATGAGCAGTTCTTC
- - TRBJ1-4 TRBV11-2 CASSLDSKERRTNEKLFF TGTGCCAGCAGCTTAGATTCAAAGGAGCGGAGAACTAATGAAAAACTGTTTTTT
- few TRBJ2-4 TRBV15 CATSRDPAGENIQYF TGTGCCACCAGCAGAGATCCGGCAGGTGAAAACATTCAGTACTTC
TRBD2 - TRBJ2-5 TRBV7-2 CASSLHVAGAPAQYF TGTGCCAGCAGCTTGCATGTAGCGGGGGCTCCTGCCCAGTACTTC
- many TRBJ2-3 TRBV29-1 CSVSPSDTQYF TGCAGCGTATCACCCTCAGATACGCAGTATTTT
- - TRBJ2-7 TRBV6-6 CASSPPAVSYEQYF TGTGCCAGCAGTCCTCCTGCGGTCTCCTACGAGCAGTACTTC
- - TRBJ1-1 TRBV7-9 CASSPPLDSQFEAFF TGTGCCAGCAGCCCCCCCCTTGACAGTCAATTTGAAGCTTTCTTT